These 10 T cell receptor beta chains share one sample of origin, sequenced in a study of shared clonotypes between healthy human individuals. CD45RO-negative cells were positively selected for CCR7, leaving out terminally differentiated effector memory CD45RA+ cells. Libraries were prepared by immunoSEQ multiplex PCR; TCRdb keeps only in-frame clonotypes and omits some of them. The repertoire holds around 600,000 clones, with roughly 95% as singletons. The sequencing input was naive CD8+ T cells sorted from blood. The receptor set was obtained from a woman in her twenties or thirties in good health.

This chain links TRBV2 with TRBJ1-1, with D maybe TRBD1 (5 bases). Per germline, CDR1 SNHLY and CDR2 FYNNEI. The CDR3 totals 15 residues. Trimming removed 3 bases at V and 0 bases at J, with 11 bases between. CDR3 DNA sequence: TGTGCCAGCAGTGACCCGGCGGGGCTGAACACTGAAGCTTTCTTT. Translated: CASSDPAGLNTEAFF.

This clone was seen a few times. The same CDR3 is also encoded by other DNA sequences in this sample. The chain recombines TRBV27 with TRBJ2-7; possible D gene TRBD1, 5 bases. CDR3 length: 13 amino acids. Germline V gives CDR1 MNHEY, CDR2 SMNVEV (reference sequence). Trimming removed 3 bases from V and 2 bases from J, with 8 bases in between. In DNA, the CDR3 is TGTGCCAGCAGTTTTGGGGCCACCTACGAGCAGTACTTC. Translated, it gives CASSFGATYEQYF.

CDR3 in amino acids: CASSRPSTGNTEAFF. In DNA form, the CDR3 reads TGCGCCAGCAGCCGACCAAGTACAGGTAACACTGAAGCTTTCTTT. The chain joins TRBV4-1 to TRBJ1-1, with a tentative D call TRBD1 (5 bases). Trimming cost V 4 bases and J 2 bases, with 14 bases left between them. Per germline, CDR1 MGHRA and CDR2 YSYEKL. The CDR3 runs to 15 residues.

The chain combines TRBV5-4 with TRBJ1-5; TRBD1 might be the D (5 bases). The V end was cut by 6 bases, the J end by 6 bases, with 25 bases between. CDR3 size: 17 residues. The germline V gene encodes CDR1 SGHNT and CDR2 YYREEE (reference sequence). CDR3 residues: CASIPYGARAGRQPQHF. CDR3 in DNA: TGTGCCAGCATCCCATATGGCGCCAGGGCCGGGCGTCAGCCCCAGCATTTT.

This clone was counted a single time. The gene calls are TRBV18 and TRBJ2-7; TRBD1 matches at 7 bases. Germline CDR1 reads KGHSH; CDR2 reads LQKENI. Trimming removed 2 bases from V and 4 bases from J; junction bases left unmatched: 2. This CDR3 spans 13 amino acids. This CDR3 reads CASSPTDRYEQYF. In nucleotides, the CDR3 is TGTGCCAGCTCACCAACGGACAGGTACGAGCAGTACTTC.

Note on this clone: The same CDR3 also results from other DNA sequences found in this sample. This chain uses TRBV29-1 with TRBJ2-1, with TRBD1 matching over 8 bases. The CDR3 length is 14 residues. V shed 4 bases and J 1 base; nucleotides not matched to a gene: 3. Germline V gene lookup returns CDR1 SQVTM and CDR2 ANQGSEA. The CDR3 coding sequence is TGCAGCGTTGGTACAGGGGGGTCCTACAATGAGCAGTTCTTC. Its translation: CSVGTGGSYNEQFF.

The count of this clone is one. This sequence joins TRBV4-1 and TRBJ1-5; D is perhaps TRBD1 (6 bases). The CDR3 consists of 17 residues. Germline CDR1 and CDR2: MGHRA and YSYEKL. Trimming removed 0 bases from V and 2 bases from J, with 14 bases in between. The CDR3 sequence is CASSQDQGSVGNQPQHF. For the CDR3, the DNA is TGCGCCAGCAGCCAAGATCAGGGGTCCGTTGGCAATCAGCCCCAGCATTTT.

Comments on this clone: Different DNA sequences within this sample yield the same CDR3. V is TRBV27 and J is TRBJ1-5; D not resolved. Looked up from germline, CDR1 is MNHEY and CDR2 is SMNVEV (reference sequence). The CDR3 spans 14 residues. Trimming removed 0 bases from V and 4 bases from J, with 7 bases in between. The CDR3 here is CASSLSGSNQPQHF. The CDR3 bases are TGTGCCAGCAGTTTATCAGGGTCGAATCAGCCCCAGCATTTT.

The genes are TRBV5-6 and TRBJ2-3, with no clear D. The CDR3 has 14 residues. Germline CDR1 and CDR2: SGHDT and YYEEEE. Between the trimmed V and J ends, which lost 5 bases and 1 base, there was a span of 11 bases. DNA of the CDR3: TGTGCCAGCAGTAGACGAGTCGGCACAGATACGCAGTATTTT. It is translated as CASSRRVGTDTQYF.

The J gene is TRBJ2-5, the V gene TRBV5-6, with D unresolved. CDR1 is SGHDT and CDR2 is YYEEEE in the germline V gene. This CDR3 is built from 15 residues. Deletions cut 1 base from V and 3 bases from J, with 13 bases between. In nucleotides, the CDR3 is TGTGCCAGCAGCTTGACCTATCCGGAAAAAGAGACCCAGTACTTC. Translated: CASSLTYPEKETQYF.